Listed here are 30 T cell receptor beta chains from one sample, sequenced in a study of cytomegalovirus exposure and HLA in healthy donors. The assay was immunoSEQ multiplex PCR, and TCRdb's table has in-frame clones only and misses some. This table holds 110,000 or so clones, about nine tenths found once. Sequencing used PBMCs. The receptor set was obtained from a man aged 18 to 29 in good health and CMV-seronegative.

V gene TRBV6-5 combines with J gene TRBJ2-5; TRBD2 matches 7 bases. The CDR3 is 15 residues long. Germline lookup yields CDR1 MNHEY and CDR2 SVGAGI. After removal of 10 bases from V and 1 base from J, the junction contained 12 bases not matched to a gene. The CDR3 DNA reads TGTGCCACCTACGAGGTCAGCGGGGTCCAAGAGACCCAGTACTTC. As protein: CATYEVSGVQETQYF.

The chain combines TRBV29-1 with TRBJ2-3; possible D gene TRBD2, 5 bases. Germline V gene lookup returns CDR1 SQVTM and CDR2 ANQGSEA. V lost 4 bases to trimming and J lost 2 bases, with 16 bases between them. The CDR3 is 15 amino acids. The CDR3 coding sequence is TGCAGCGTTGTGGTCACGGGATCCTTCACAGATACGCAGTATTTT. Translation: CSVVVTGSFTDTQYF.

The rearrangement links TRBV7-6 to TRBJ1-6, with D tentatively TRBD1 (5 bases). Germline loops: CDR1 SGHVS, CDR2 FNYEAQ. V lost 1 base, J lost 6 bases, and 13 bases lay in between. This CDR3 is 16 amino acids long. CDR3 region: CASSLEGALGNSPLHF. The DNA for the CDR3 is TGTGCCAGCAGCTTAGAAGGGGCTCTAGGTAATTCACCCCTCCACTTT.

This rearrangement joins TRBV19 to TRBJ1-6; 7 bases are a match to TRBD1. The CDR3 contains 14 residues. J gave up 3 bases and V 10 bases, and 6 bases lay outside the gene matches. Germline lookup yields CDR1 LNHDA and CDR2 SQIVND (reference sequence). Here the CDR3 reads CATTQGRYNSPLHF. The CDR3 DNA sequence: TGTGCCACTACACAGGGGCGCTATAATTCACCCCTCCACTTT.

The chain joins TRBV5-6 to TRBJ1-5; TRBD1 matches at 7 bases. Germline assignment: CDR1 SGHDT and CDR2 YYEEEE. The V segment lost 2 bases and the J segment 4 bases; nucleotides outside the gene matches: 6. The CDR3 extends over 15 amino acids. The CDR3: CASSFYRQGNQPQHF. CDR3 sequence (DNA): TGTGCCAGCAGCTTTTATCGACAGGGTAATCAGCCCCAGCATTTT.

The CDR3 sequence: CASSLAIGTVRYPNEQFF. CDR3 coding DNA: TGCGCCAGCAGCTTGGCAATAGGGACTGTTCGATACCCCAATGAGCAGTTCTTC. The rearrangement joins TRBV5-1 to TRBJ2-1; TRBD2 might be the D (6 bases). This CDR3 is 18 amino acids long. V lost 0 bases, J lost 6 bases, and 22 bases lay in between. CDR1 and CDR2 (germline): SGHRS, YFSETQ.

The CDR3 spells CAWTAGTGGFYEQYF. The CDR3 DNA reads TGTGCCTGGACCGCCGGGACAGGGGGCTTCTACGAGCAGTACTTC. The chain has TRBV30 and TRBJ2-7; 12 bases line up with TRBD1. CDR1 and CDR2 (germline): GTSNPN, SVGIG (reference sequence). CDR3 length equals 15 residues. V lost 4 bases to trimming and J lost 3 bases; unmatched junction nucleotides: 7.

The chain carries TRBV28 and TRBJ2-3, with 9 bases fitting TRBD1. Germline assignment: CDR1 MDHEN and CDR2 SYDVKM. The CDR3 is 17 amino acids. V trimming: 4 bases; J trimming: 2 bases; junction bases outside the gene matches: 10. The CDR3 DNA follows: TGTGCCAGCAGTTCCCTGGGACAGGGCAGGGTCACAGATACGCAGTATTTT. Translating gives CASSSLGQGRVTDTQYF.

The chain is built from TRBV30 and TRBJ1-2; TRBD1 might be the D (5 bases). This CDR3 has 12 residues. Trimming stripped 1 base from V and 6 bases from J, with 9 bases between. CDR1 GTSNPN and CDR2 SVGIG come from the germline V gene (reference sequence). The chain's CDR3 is CAWSGRVDGYTF. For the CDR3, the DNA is TGTGCCTGGAGTGGCAGGGTGGATGGCTACACCTTC. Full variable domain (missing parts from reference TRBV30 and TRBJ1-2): SQTIHQWPATLVQPVGSPLSLECTVEGTSNPNLYWYRQAAGRGLQLLFYSVGIGQISSEVPQNLSASRPQDRQFILSSKKLLLSDSGFYLCAWSGRVDGYTFGSGTRLTVV.

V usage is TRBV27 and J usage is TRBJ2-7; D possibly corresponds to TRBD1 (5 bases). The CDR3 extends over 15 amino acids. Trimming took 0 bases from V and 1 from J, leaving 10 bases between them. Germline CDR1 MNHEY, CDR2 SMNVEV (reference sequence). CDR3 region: CASSLSMDKSYEQYF. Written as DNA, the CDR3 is TGTGCCAGCAGTTTATCCATGGACAAATCCTACGAGCAGTACTTC.

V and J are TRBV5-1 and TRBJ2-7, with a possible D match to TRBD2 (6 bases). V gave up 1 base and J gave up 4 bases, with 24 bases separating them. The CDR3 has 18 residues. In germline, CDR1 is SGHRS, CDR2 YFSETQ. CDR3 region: CASSLTFVAGTDPYEQYF. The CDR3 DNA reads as TGCGCCAGCAGCTTGACATTTGTCGCCGGGACTGACCCATACGAGCAGTACTTC.

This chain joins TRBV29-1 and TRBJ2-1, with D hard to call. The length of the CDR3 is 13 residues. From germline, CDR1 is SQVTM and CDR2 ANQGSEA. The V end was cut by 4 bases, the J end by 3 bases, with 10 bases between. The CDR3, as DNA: TGCAGCGTTGGGTCCGGTGACTACAATGAGCAGTTCTTC. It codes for CSVGSGDYNEQFF.

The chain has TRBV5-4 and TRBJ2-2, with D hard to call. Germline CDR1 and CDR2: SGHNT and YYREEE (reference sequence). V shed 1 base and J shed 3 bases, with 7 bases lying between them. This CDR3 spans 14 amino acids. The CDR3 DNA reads TGTGCCAGCAGCTTGTTAACAGACACCGGGGAGCTGTTTTTT. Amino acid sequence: CASSLLTDTGELFF.

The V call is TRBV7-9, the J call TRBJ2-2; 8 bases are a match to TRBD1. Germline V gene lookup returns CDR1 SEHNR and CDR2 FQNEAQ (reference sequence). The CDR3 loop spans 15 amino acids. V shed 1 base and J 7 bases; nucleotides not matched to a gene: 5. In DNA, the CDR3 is TGTGCCAGCAGCTTAGACAGGGGGTACGACGGGGAGCTGTTTTTT. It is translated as CASSLDRGYDGELFF.

This CDR3 is CASRLTPGGNYEQYF. CDR3 DNA: TGTGCCAGCAGATTAACCCCAGGGGGGAATTACGAGCAGTACTTC. The genes are TRBV6-5 and TRBJ2-7; TRBD1 is a possible D gene (7 bases). V was clipped by 6 bases and J by 4 bases, with 19 bases between them. The germline V gene has CDR1 MNHEY and CDR2 SVGAGI. The length of the CDR3 is 15 residues.

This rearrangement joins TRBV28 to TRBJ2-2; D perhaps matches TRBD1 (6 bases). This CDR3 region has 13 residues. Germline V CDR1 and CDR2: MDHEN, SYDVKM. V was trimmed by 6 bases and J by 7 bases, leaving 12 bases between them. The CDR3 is CASSRRGSGELFF. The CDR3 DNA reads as TGTGCCAGCAGCCGCAGGGGTAGCGGGGAGCTGTTTTTT. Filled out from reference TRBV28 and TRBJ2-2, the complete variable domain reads DVKVTQSSRYLVKRTGEKVFLECVQDMDHENMFWYRQDPGLGLRLIYFSYDVKMKEKGDIPEGYSVSREKKERFSLILESASTNQTSMYLCASSRRGSGELFFGEGSRLTVL.

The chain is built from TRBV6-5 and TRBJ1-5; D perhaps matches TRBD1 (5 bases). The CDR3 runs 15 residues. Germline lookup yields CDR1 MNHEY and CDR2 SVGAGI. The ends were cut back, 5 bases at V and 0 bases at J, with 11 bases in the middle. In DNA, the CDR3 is TGTGCCAGCAGTCTGGGACTTTATAGCAATCAGCCCCAGCATTTT. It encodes CASSLGLYSNQPQHF.

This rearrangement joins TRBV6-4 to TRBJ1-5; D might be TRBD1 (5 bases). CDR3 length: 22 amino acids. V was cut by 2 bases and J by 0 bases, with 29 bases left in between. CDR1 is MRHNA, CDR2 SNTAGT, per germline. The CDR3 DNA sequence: TGTGCCAGCAGTGACATGATTTTAGGGGTCCCAGTGTATGAGAGTAGCAATCAGCCCCAGCATTTT. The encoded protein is CASSDMILGVPVYESSNQPQHF.

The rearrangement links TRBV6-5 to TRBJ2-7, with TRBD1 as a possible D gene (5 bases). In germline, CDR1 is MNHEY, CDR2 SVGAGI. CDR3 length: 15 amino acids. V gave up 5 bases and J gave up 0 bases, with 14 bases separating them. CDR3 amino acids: CASSSPGSSSYEQYF. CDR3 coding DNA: TGTGCCAGCAGTAGTCCAGGGTCCAGCTCCTACGAGCAGTACTTC.

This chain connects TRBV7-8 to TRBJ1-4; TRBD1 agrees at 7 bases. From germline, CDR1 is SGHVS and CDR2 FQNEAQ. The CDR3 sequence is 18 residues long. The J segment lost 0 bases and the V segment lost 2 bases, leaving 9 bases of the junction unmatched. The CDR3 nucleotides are TGTGCCAGCAGCTTAACAACAGGGGCGGAAGCAACTAATGAAAAACTGTTTTTT. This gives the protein CASSLTTGAEATNEKLFF.

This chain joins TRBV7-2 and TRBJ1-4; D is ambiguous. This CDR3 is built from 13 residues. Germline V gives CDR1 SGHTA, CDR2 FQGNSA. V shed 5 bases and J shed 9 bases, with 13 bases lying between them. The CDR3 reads CASSPDAGKKLFF. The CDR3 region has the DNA TGTGCCAGCAGCCCGGACGCGGGTAAAAAACTGTTTTTT.

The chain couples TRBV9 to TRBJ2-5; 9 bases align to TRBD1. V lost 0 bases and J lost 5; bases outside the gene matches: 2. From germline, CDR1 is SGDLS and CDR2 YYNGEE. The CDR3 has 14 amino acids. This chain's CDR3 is CASSVATGGETQYF. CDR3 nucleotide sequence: TGTGCCAGCAGCGTAGCGACAGGGGGTGAGACCCAGTACTTC.

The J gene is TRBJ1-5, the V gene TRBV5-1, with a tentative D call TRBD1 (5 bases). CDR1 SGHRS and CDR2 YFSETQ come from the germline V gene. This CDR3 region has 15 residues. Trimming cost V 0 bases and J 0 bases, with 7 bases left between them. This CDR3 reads CASSLGGYSNQPQHF. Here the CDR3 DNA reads TGCGCCAGCAGCTTGGGGGGCTATAGCAATCAGCCCCAGCATTTT.

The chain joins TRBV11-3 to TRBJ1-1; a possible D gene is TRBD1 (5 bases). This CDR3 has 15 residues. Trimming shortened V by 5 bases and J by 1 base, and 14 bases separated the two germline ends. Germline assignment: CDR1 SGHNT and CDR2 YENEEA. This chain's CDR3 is CASSALYRTNTEAFF. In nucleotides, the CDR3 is TGTGCCAGCAGCGCGCTCTACAGGACGAACACTGAAGCTTTCTTT.

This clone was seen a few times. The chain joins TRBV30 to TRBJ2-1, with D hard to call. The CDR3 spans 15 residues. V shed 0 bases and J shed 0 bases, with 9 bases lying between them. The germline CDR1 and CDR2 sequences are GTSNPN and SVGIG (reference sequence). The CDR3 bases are TGTGCCTGGAGTGTACCACAAAGCTCCTACAATGAGCAGTTCTTC. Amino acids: CAWSVPQSSYNEQFF. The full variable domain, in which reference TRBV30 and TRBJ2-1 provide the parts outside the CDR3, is SQTIHQWPATLVQPVGSPLSLECTVEGTSNPNLYWYRQAAGRGLQLLFYSVGIGQISSEVPQNLSASRPQDRQFILSSKKLLLSDSGFYLCAWSVPQSSYNEQFFGPGTRLTVL.

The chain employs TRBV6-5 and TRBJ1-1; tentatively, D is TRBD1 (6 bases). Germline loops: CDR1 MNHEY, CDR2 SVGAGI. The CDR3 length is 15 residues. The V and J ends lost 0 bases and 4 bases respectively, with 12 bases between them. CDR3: CASSYSAGAGTEAFF. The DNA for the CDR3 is TGTGCCAGCAGTTACTCTGCAGGGGCGGGCACTGAAGCTTTCTTT.

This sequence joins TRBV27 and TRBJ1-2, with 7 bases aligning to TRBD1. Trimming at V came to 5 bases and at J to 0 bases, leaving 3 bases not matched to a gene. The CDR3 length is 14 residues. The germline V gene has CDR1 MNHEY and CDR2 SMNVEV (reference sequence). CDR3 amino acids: CASSPTGTNYGYTF. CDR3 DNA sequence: TGTGCCAGCAGTCCGACAGGGACTAACTATGGCTACACCTTC.

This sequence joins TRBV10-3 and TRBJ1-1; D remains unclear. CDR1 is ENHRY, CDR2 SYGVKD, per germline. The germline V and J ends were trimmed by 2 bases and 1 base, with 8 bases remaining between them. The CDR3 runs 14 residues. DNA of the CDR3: TGTGCCATCAGTGAGGGAAGAGGGAACACTGAAGCTTTCTTT. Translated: CAISEGRGNTEAFF.

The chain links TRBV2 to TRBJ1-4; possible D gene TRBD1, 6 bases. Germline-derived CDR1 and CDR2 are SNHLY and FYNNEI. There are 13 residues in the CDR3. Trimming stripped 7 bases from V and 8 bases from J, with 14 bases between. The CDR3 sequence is CASKSGTHEKLFF. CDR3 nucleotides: TGTGCCAGCAAATCCGGGACACACGAAAAACTGTTTTTT.

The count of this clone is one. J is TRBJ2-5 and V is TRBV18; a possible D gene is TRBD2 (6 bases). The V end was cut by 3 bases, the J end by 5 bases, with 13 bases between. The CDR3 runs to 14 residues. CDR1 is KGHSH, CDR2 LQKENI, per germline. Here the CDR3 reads CASSPLSGDETQYF. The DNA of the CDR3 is TGTGCCAGCTCACCTTTGTCGGGGGATGAGACCCAGTACTTC.